A single sample gave rise to the 18 T cell receptor beta chains below, sequenced in a study of regulatory T cells in long-lasting Graves disease. Arm-PCR of CDR3 regions and iRepertoire HTBI primers were used to build TCR beta libraries. TCRdb ran MiXCR on the multiplex PCR reads and lists one entry per CDR3 protein. The data contain hundreds of thousands of distinct CDR3 sequences, 22% of them singletons. As to time point: persistent/refractory GD, antithyroid drugs over 5 years with positive TRAb. Extracted PBMC RNA gave rise to the TCR library. The source material was peripheral blood mononuclear cells (PBMCs), sampled when the disease was refractory, from a patient treated with antithyroid drugs. The receptors were sampled from a female donor with Graves disease.

Many counts were recorded for this clonotype. The rearrangement uses TRBV6-5 and TRBJ2-7, with 9 positions matching TRBD1. CDR1 and CDR2 (germline): MNHEY, SVGAGI. The CDR3 loop spans 14 amino acids. Trimming took 4 bases from V and 6 from J; bases not matched to a gene: 7. The CDR3 nucleotides are TGTGCCAGCAGTTCCGGGACAGGGTTTTTCGAGCAGTACTTC. It codes for CASSSGTGFFEQYF.

V is TRBV18 and J is TRBJ2-5; D is unresolved. The germline gives CDR1 KGHSH, CDR2 LQKENI. CDR3 size: 15 residues. Trimming left V 2 bases short and J 1 base short, with 11 bases between. The CDR3 coding sequence is TGTGCCAGCTCACCAAGGATAGAAGCCCAAGAGACCCAGTACTTC. Its protein product is CASSPRIEAQETQYF.

The rearrangement joins TRBV7-2 to TRBJ2-7; either TRBD1 or TRBD2 may supply D (6 bases each). The germline V and J ends were trimmed by 6 bases and 0 bases, with 12 bases remaining between them. Germline CDR1 and CDR2: SGHTA and FQGNSA. This CDR3 region has 14 residues. CDR3 sequence: CASREGGPSYEQYF. In DNA form, the CDR3 reads TGTGCCAGCAGAGAAGGGGGGCCCTCCTACGAGCAGTACTTC.

The chain combines TRBV7-2 with TRBJ1-2; TRBD1 aligns across 7 bases. Trimming took 5 bases from V and 4 from J; bases not matched to a gene: 10. Germline V gene lookup returns CDR1 SGHTA and CDR2 FQGNSA. The CDR3 sequence is 15 residues long. CDR3 protein: CASSPGAGGVYGYTF. The CDR3 nucleotides are TGTGCCAGCAGCCCCGGGGCAGGGGGAGTCTATGGCTACACCTTC.

This clonotype appeared a few times. The rearrangement uses TRBV6-1 and TRBJ2-7; no reliable D call. Germline V gene data show CDR1 as MNHNS and CDR2 as SASEGT. V was clipped by 6 bases and J by 3 bases, with 9 bases between them. This CDR3 spans 12 amino acids. CDR3 in DNA: TGTGCCAGCAGCGGGTGGGGCTACGAGCAGTACTTC. The encoded protein is CASSGWGYEQYF.

There are many counts of this clonotype. This chain links TRBV28 with TRBJ2-5, with D possibly TRBD2 on 5 matching bases. The germline V gene encodes CDR1 MDHEN and CDR2 SYDVKM. The CDR3 spans 14 residues. The V end lost 5 bases, the J end lost 5 bases, and 15 bases lay between the germline ends. CDR3 region: CASSENEGLETQYF. The CDR3 region has the DNA TGTGCCAGCAGTGAAAATGAGGGTTTGGAGACCCAGTACTTC.

This clonotype came up many times. The chain joins TRBV12-3 or TRBV12-4 to TRBJ2-3; no reliable D call. CDR3 length: 12 amino acids. V lost 1 base, J lost 9 bases, and 8 bases lay in between. The DNA for the CDR3 is TGTGCCAGCAGTTTAGTTATGATGACGCAGTATTTT. This sequence encodes CASSLVMMTQYF.

This clonotype occurred a few times. A clone one base away is much larger, so this may be a read error. The chain employs TRBV7-9 and TRBJ2-2; D not resolved. The ends were cut back, 3 bases at V and 4 bases at J, with 3 bases in the middle. This CDR3 contains 12 residues. CDR1 and CDR2 (germline): SEHNR, FQNEAQ (reference sequence). The CDR3 DNA reads as TGTGCCAGCAGCTTCAGCACCGGGGAGCTGTTTTTT. This codes for CASSFSTGELFF. The whole variable domain, remainder taken from reference TRBV7-9 and TRBJ2-2, is DTGVSQNPRHKITKRGQNVTFRCDPISEHNRLYWYRQTLGQGPEFLTYFQNEAQLEKSRLLSDRFSAERPKGSFSTLEIQRTEQGDSAMYLCASSFSTGELFFGEGSRLTVL.

This clonotype was counted between two and nine times. V gene TRBV28 combines with J gene TRBJ2-1; 7 nucleotides agree with TRBD2. The J segment lost 6 bases and the V segment lost 3 bases, leaving 8 bases of the junction unmatched. The CDR3 contains 15 residues. Per the germline V gene, CDR1 is MDHEN and CDR2 is SYDVKM. In nucleotides, the CDR3 is TGTGCCAGCAGTTTCCCCTCCTGGACTAGCAATGAGCAGTTCTTC. This sequence encodes CASSFPSWTSNEQFF.

This clonotype was seen ten or more times. The chain has TRBV28 and TRBJ2-5; 14 nucleotides match TRBD2. CDR3 length: 16 amino acids. The V and J ends lost 10 bases and 5 bases, in that order; junction bases with no gene match: 12. The germline CDR1 and CDR2 sequences are MDHEN and SYDVKM. The CDR3 loop is CATKPGLAGGFETQYF. The CDR3 bases are TGTGCCACCAAACCCGGACTAGCGGGAGGTTTTGAGACCCAGTACTTC. Combining the CDR3 with reference TRBV28 and TRBJ2-5 gives the whole variable domain DVKVTQSSRYLVKRTGEKVFLECVQDMDHENMFWYRQDPGLGLRLIYFSYDVKMKEKGDIPEGYSVSREKKERFSLILESASTNQTSMYLCATKPGLAGGFETQYFGPGTRLLVL.

CDR3 amino acids: CSASTLDSSYEQYF. As DNA, the CDR3 is TGCAGTGCTAGCACACTAGATAGCTCCTACGAGCAGTACTTC. The V and J genes are TRBV20-1 and TRBJ2-7, with D possibly TRBD2 on 5 matching bases. Germline V gene lookup returns CDR1 DFQATT and CDR2 SNEGSKA (reference sequence). The CDR3 totals 14 residues. Trimming shortened V by 3 bases and J by 0 bases, and 12 bases separated the two germline ends.

This clonotype was detected ten times or more. The rearrangement uses TRBV20-1 and TRBJ2-7, with D perhaps matching TRBD2 (5 bases). The CDR3 sequence is 11 residues long. The V and J ends lost 6 bases and 3 bases respectively, with 9 bases between them. Per the germline V gene, CDR1 is DFQATT and CDR2 is SNEGSKA (reference sequence). The CDR3 region is CSAEAGYEQYF. The CDR3 DNA sequence: TGCAGTGCGGAGGCGGGCTACGAGCAGTACTTC.

This clonotype was recorded many times. The chain combines TRBV28 with TRBJ2-7; 11 nucleotides line up with TRBD2. Trimming cost V 5 bases and J 5 bases; bases outside gene matches: 11. The CDR3 extends over 16 amino acids. Germline V lookup: CDR1 MDHEN, CDR2 SYDVKM. CDR3 amino acids: CASSPSLAGARHEQYF. Here the CDR3 DNA reads TGTGCCAGCAGTCCCTCACTAGCGGGAGCGCGGCACGAGCAGTACTTC. Full variable domain (outside the CDR3, taken from reference TRBV28 and TRBJ2-7): DVKVTQSSRYLVKRTGEKVFLECVQDMDHENMFWYRQDPGLGLRLIYFSYDVKMKEKGDIPEGYSVSREKKERFSLILESASTNQTSMYLCASSPSLAGARHEQYFGPGTRLTVT.

The chain employs TRBV28 and TRBJ2-7, with D unclear. Trimming removed 6 bases from V and 3 bases from J, with 12 bases in between. The CDR3 loop spans 13 amino acids. CDR1 and CDR2 from the germline V gene are MDHEN and SYDVKM. The CDR3, as DNA: TGTGCCAGCAGCGTAGGTGACGTCTACGAGCAGTACTTC. It is translated as CASSVGDVYEQYF.

In this sample, this clonotype turned up many times. The J gene is TRBJ1-5, the V gene TRBV28; D ambiguous. V gave up 5 bases and J gave up 7 bases, with 9 bases separating them. In germline, CDR1 is MDHEN, CDR2 SYDVKM. The CDR3 contains 12 residues. CDR3 sequence reads: CASSPTDQPQHF. CDR3 sequence (DNA): TGTGCCAGCAGTCCCACCGACCAGCCCCAGCATTTT.

There are a few counts of this clonotype. The rearrangement uses TRBV6-1 and TRBJ2-7, with 8 bases matching TRBD2. The germline V gene encodes CDR1 MNHNS and CDR2 SASEGT. The CDR3 covers 14 residues. Trimming cost V 10 bases and J 0 bases; bases outside gene matches: 8. CDR3 sequence: CATLLGLASYEQYF. The DNA for the CDR3 is TGTGCCACCTTGCTTGGACTAGCCTCCTACGAGCAGTACTTC.

The chain has TRBV7-9 and TRBJ1-5; 8 bases align to TRBD1. The germline CDR1 and CDR2 sequences are SEHNR and FQNEAQ (reference sequence). V shed 4 bases, J shed 9 bases, and the junction held 8 bases outside the gene matches. The CDR3 totals 14 residues. CDR3 residues: CASSYGQGNGPQHF. The CDR3 bases are TGTGCCAGCAGCTATGGACAGGGCAACGGGCCCCAGCATTTT.

This clonotype was observed many times. The chain links TRBV19 to TRBJ1-1; D gene uncertain. Germline V CDR1 and CDR2: LNHDA, SQIVND (reference sequence). Between the trimmed V and J ends, which lost 7 bases and 0 bases, there was a span of 12 bases. This CDR3 is built from 14 residues. Here the CDR3 DNA reads TGTGCCAGTAACCCATCGACGGTGAACACTGAAGCTTTCTTT. Its translation is CASNPSTVNTEAFF.